This T cell receptor beta chain is drawn from a study of shared clonotypes between healthy human individuals. Notes on this clone: Its specificity is not known.

The germline CDR1 and CDR2 sequences are SEHNR and FQNEAQ (reference sequence). This CDR3 comprises 15 residues. The V gene end was trimmed by 5 bases and the J gene end by 1 base; junction bases not matched to a gene: 4. Repertoires were generated with immunoSEQ multiplex PCR, while TCRdb's copy carries only in-frame clones and drops some. Of some 2,100,000 clones in the sample, just over 90% were seen once. Naive-designated CD8 cells lacked CD45RO, were positively enriched for CCR7, and omitted terminally differentiated effector memory CD45RA+ cells. General study findings and limits: Owing to a small donor count, the genetic and exposure-history diversity represented was limited. Sharing across four donors was highest in naive CD4 (around 5%) and lowest in memory CD8 (approximately 0.4%).

The TCR comes from a young man in good health. Some clones in this sample may be carry-over from other donors' samples. The chain is built from TRBV7-9 and TRBJ2-2; 7 bases line up with TRBD2. The sequencing sample was made of naive CD8+ T cells from PBMCs. DNA of the CDR3: TGTGCCAGCAGCGGGCTAGCGGTGAACACCGGGGAGCTGTTTTTT. Translated, it gives CASSGLAVNTGELFF. Complete variable domain (other parts from reference TRBV7-9 and TRBJ2-2): DTGVSQNPRHKITKRGQNVTFRCDPISEHNRLYWYRQTLGQGPEFLTYFQNEAQLEKSRLLSDRFSAERPKGSFSTLEIQRTEQGDSAMYLCASSGLAVNTGELFFGEGSRLTVL.